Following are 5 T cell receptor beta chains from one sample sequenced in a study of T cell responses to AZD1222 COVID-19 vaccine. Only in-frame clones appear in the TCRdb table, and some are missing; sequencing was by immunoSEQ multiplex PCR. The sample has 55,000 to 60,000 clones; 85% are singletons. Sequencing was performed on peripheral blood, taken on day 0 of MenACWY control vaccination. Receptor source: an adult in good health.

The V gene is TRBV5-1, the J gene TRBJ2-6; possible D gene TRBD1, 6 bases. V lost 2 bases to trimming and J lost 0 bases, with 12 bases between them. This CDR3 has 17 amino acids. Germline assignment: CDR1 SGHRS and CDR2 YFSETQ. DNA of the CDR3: TGCGCCAGCAGCTTCGGAGACAGGCCCTCTGGGGCCAACGTCCTGACTTTC. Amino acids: CASSFGDRPSGANVLTF.

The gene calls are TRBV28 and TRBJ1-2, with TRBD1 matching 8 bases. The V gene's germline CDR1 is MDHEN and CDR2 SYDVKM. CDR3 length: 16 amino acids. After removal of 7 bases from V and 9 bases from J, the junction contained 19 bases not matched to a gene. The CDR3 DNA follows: TGTGCCAGCACCAACCTTGGGGGGCAGGGGGCGAGGAGCTACACCTTC. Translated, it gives CASTNLGGQGARSYTF.

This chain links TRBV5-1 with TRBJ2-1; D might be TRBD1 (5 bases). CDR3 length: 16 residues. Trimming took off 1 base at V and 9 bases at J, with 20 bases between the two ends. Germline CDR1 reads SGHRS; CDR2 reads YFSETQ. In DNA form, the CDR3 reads TGCGCCAGCAGCTTGTTTTCTAGGCAGGGTATCAGTGAGCAGTTCTTC. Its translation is CASSLFSRQGISEQFF.

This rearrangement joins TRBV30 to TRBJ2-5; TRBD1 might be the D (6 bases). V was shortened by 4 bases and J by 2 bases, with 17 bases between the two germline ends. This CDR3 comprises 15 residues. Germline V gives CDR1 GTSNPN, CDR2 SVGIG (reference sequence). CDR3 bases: TGTGCCTGGAATAGAATAGACAGGCTGCAAGAGACCCAGTACTTC. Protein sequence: CAWNRIDRLQETQYF.

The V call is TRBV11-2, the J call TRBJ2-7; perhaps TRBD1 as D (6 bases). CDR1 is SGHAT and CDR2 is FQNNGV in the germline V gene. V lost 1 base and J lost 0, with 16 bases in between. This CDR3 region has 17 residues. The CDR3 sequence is CASSLGPTGHNSYEQYF. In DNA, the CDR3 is TGTGCCAGCAGCTTAGGTCCTACGGGACATAACTCCTACGAGCAGTACTTC.